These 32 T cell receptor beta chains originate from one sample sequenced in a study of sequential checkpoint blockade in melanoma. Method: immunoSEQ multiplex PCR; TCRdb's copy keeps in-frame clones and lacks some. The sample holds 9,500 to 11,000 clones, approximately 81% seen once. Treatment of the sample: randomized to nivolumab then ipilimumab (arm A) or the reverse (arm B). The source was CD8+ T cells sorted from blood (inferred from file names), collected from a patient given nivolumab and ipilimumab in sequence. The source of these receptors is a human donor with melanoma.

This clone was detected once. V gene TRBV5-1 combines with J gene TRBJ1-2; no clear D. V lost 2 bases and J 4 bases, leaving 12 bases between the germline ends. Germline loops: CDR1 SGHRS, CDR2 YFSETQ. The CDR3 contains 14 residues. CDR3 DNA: TGCGCCAGCAGCTTCGGCGGGTTAATCTATGGCTACACCTTC. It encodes CASSFGGLIYGYTF. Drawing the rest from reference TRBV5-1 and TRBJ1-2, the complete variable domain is KAGVTQTPRYLIKTRGQQVTLSCSPISGHRSVSWYQQTPGQGLQFLFEYFSETQRNKGNFPGRFSGRQFSNSRSEMNVSTLELGDSALYLCASSFGGLIYGYTFGSGTRLTVV.

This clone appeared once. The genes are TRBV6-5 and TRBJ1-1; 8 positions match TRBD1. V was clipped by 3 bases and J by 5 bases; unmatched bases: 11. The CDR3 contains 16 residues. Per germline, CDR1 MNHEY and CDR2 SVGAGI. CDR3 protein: CASSYRQGRMWTEAFF. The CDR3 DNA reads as TGTGCCAGCAGTTATCGACAGGGGCGGATGTGGACTGAAGCTTTCTTT.

The CDR3 loop reads CASSGAYEQYF. For the CDR3, the DNA is TGTGCCAGCAGCGGGGCTTACGAGCAGTACTTC. This chain uses TRBV5-6 with TRBJ2-7; a weak D match, TRBD1 (5 bases). V was cut by 4 bases and J by 4 bases, with 6 bases left in between. The CDR3 length is 11 residues. Germline assignment: CDR1 SGHDT and CDR2 YYEEEE.

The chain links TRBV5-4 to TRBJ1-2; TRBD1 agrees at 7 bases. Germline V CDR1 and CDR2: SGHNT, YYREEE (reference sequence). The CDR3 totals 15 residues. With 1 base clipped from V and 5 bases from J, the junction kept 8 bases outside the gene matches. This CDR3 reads CASSLSGQEHYGYTF. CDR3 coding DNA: TGTGCCAGCAGCTTGAGCGGACAGGAACATTATGGCTACACCTTC. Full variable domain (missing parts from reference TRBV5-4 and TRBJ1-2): ETGVTQSPTHLIKTRGQQVTLRCSSQSGHNTVSWYQQALGQGPQFIFQYYREEENGRGNFPPRFSGLQFPNYSSELNVNALELDDSALYLCASSLSGQEHYGYTFGSGTRLTVV.

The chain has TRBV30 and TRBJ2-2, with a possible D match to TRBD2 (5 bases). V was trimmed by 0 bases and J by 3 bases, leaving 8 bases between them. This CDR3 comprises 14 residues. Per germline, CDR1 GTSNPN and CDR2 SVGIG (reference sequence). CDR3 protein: CAWSVGLYTGELFF. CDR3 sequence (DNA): TGTGCCTGGAGTGTCGGACTTTACACCGGGGAGCTGTTTTTT.

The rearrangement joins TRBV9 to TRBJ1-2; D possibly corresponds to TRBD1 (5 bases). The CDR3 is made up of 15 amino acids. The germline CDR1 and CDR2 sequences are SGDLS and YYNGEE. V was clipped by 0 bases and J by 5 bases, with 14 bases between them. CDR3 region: CASSVAEGAGYGYTF. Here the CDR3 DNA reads TGTGCCAGCAGCGTAGCTGAAGGGGCGGGGTATGGCTACACCTTC.

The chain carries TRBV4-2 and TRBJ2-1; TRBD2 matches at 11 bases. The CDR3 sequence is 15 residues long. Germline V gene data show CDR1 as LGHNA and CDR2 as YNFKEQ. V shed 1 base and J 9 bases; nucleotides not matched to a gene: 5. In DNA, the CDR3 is TGTGCCAGCAGCCAAGTAGCGGGGGGGCCGGGTGAGCAGTTCTTC. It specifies CASSQVAGGPGEQFF.

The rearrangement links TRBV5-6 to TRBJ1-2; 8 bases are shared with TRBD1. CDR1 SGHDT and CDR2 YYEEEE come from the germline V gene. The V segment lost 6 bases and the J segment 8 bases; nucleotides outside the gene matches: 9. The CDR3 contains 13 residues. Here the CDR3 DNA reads TGTGCCAGCACCCTCAGGGGGCTGGAGGGCTACACCTTC. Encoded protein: CASTLRGLEGYTF.

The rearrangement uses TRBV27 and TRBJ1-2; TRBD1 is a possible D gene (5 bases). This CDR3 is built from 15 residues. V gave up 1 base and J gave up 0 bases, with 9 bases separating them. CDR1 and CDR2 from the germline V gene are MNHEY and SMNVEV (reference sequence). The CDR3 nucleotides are TGTGCCAGCAGTTTATTGGGGGACTCTAACTATGGCTACACCTTC. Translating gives CASSLLGDSNYGYTF.

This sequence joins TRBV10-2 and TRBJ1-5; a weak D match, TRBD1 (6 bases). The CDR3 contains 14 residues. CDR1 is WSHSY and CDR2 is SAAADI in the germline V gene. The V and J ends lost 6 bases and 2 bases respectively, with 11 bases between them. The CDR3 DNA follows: TGCGCCAGCAGGGGGGCGGGAGGCAATCAGCCCCAGCATTTT. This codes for CASRGAGGNQPQHF.

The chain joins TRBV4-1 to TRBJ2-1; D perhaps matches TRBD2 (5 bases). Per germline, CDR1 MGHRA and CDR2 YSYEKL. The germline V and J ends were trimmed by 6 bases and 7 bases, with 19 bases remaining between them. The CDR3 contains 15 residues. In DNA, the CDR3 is TGCGCCAGCAGTAGTGTTAGCGACTGGGGAAATGAGCAGTTCTTC. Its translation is CASSSVSDWGNEQFF.

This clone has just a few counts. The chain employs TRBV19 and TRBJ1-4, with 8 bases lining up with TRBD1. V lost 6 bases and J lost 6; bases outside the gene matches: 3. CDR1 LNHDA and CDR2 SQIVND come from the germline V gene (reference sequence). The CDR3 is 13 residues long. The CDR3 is CASSRGLDEKLFF. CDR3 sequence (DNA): TGTGCCAGTAGCAGGGGGCTGGATGAAAAACTGTTTTTT.

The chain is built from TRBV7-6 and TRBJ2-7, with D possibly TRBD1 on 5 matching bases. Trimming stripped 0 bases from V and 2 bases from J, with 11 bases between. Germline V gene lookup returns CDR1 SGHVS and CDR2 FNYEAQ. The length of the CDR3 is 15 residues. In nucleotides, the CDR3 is TGTGCCAGCAGCTTAGCCGGAGACAGTACCTACGAGCAGTACTTC. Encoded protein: CASSLAGDSTYEQYF.

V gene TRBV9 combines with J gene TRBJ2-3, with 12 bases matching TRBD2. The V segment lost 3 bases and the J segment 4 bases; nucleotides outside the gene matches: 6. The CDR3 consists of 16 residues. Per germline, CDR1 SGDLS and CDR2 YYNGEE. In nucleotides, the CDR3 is TGTGCCAGCAGCGAGACTAGCGGGGGAGGGTCAGATACGCAGTATTTT. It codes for CASSETSGGGSDTQYF. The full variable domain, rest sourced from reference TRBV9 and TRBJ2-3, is DSGVTQTPKHLITATGQRVTLRCSPRSGDLSVYWYQQSLDQGLQFLIQYYNGEERAKGNILERFSAQQFPDLHSELNLSSLELGDSALYFCASSETSGGGSDTQYFGPGTRLTVL.

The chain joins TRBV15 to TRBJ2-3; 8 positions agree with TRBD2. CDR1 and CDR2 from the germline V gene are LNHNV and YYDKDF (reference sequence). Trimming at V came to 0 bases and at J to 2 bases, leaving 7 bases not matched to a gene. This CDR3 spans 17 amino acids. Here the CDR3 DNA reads TGTGCCACCAGCAGAGATCCAGGTAGCGGGGTCACAGATACGCAGTATTTT. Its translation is CATSRDPGSGVTDTQYF.

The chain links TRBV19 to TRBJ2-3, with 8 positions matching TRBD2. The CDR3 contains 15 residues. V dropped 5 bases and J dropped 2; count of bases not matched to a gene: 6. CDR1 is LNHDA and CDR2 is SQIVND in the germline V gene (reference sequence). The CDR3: CASSPRGALTDTQYF. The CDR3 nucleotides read TGTGCCAGTAGTCCGCGGGGGGCCCTCACAGATACGCAGTATTTT.

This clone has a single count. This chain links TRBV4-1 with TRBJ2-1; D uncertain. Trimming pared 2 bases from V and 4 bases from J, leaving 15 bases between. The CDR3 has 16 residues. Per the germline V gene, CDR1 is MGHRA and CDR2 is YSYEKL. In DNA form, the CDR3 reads TGCGCCAGCAGCCAAATTATCGCGGTATCTTACAATGAGCAGTTCTTC. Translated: CASSQIIAVSYNEQFF.

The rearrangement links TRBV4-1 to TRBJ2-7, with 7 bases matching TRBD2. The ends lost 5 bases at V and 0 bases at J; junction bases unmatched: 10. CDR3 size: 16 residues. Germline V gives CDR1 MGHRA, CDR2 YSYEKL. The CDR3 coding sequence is TGCGCCAGCAGCTCGGGACTATTGGGTTCCTCCTACGAGCAGTACTTC. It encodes CASSSGLLGSSYEQYF.

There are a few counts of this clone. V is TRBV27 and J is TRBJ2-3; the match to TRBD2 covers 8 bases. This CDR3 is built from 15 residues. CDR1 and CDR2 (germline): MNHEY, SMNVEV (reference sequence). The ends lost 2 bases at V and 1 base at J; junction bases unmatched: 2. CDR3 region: CASSLKAGGTDTQYF. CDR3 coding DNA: TGTGCCAGCAGTTTAAAAGCGGGGGGCACAGATACGCAGTATTTT.

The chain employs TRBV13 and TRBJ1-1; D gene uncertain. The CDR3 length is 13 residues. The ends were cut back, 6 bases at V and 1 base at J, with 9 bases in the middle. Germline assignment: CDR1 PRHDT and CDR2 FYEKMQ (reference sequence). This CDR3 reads CASSQLGNTEAFF. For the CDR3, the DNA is TGTGCCAGCAGTCAACTTGGGAACACTGAAGCTTTCTTT.

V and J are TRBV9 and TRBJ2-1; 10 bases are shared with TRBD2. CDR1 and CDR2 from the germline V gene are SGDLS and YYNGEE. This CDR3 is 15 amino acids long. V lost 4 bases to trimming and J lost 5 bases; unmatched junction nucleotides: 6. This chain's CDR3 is CASSQSGRADNEQFF. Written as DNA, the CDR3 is TGTGCCAGCAGCCAAAGCGGGAGGGCCGACAATGAGCAGTTCTTC.

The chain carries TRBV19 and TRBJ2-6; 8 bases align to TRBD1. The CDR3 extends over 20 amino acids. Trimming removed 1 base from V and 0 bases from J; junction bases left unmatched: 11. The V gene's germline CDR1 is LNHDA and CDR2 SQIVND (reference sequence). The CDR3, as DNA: TGTGCCAGTAGTATAGCCGTCACAGGGGGGAAGGACTCTGGGGCCAACGTCCTGACTTTC. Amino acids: CASSIAVTGGKDSGANVLTF.

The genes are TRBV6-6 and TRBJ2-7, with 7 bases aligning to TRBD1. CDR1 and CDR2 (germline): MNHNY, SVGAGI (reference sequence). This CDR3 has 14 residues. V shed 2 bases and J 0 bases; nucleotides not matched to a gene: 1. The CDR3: CASSYGDSSYEQYF. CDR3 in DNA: TGTGCCAGCAGTTACGGGGACAGCTCCTACGAGCAGTACTTC.

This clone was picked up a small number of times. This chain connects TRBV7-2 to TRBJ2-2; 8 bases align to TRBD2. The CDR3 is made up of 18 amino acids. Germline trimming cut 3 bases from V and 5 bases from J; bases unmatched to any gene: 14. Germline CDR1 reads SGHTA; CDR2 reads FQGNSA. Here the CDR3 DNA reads TGTGCCAGCAGCTTTCCTGACACCGGGACTAGGGGGACCGGGGAGCTGTTTTTT. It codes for CASSFPDTGTRGTGELFF.

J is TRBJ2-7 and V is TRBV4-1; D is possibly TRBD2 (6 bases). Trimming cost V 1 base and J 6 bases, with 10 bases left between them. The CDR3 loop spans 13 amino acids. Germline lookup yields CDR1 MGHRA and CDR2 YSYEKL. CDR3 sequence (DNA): TGCGCCAGCAGCCAAGTTGCGGGGAGCGAGCAGTACTTC. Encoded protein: CASSQVAGSEQYF.

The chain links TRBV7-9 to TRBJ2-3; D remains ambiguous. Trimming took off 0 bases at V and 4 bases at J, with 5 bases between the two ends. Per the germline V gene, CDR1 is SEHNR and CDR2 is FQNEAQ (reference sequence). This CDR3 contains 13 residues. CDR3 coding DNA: TGTGCCAGCAGCTTAGCGCGGCCAGATACGCAGTATTTT. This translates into CASSLARPDTQYF.

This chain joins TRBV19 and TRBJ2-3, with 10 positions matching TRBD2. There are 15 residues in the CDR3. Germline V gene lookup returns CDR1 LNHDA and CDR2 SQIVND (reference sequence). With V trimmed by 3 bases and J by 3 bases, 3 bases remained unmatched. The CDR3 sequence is CASSILAGETDTQYF. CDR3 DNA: TGTGCCAGTAGTATTCTAGCGGGAGAGACAGATACGCAGTATTTT.

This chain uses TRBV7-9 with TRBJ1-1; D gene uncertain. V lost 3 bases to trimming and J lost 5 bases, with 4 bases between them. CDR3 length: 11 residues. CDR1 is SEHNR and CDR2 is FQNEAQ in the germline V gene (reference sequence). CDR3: CASSFRTEAFF. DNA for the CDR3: TGTGCCAGCAGCTTCCGGACTGAAGCTTTCTTT.

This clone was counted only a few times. CDR3 in amino acids: CASSLWTGNYGYTF. In nucleotides, the CDR3 is TGTGCCAGCAGCTTATGGACAGGGAACTATGGCTACACCTTC. V is TRBV13 and J is TRBJ1-2; TRBD1 agrees at 8 bases. This CDR3 region has 14 residues. The germline CDR1 and CDR2 sequences are PRHDT and FYEKMQ (reference sequence). J was trimmed by 2 bases and V by 2 bases; bases with no gene match: 1.

The CDR3 nucleotides read TGTGCCAGCAGCGTAGAGGATAGCGCCCTGGCGAGCTCCTACGAGCAGTACTTC. It translates to CASSVEDSALASSYEQYF. This rearrangement joins TRBV9 to TRBJ2-7, with D perhaps TRBD2 (5 bases). Germline assignment: CDR1 SGDLS and CDR2 YYNGEE. Trimming removed 0 bases at V and 0 bases at J, with 19 bases between. The CDR3 totals 18 residues. The full variable domain, completed using reference TRBV9 and TRBJ2-7, is DSGVTQTPKHLITATGQRVTLRCSPRSGDLSVYWYQQSLDQGLQFLIQYYNGEERAKGNILERFSAQQFPDLHSELNLSSLELGDSALYFCASSVEDSALASSYEQYFGPGTRLTVT.

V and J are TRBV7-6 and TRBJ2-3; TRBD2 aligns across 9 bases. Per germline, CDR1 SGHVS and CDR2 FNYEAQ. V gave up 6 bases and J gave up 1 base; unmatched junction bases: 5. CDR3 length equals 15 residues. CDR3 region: CASRRAGGGTDTQYF. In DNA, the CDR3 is TGTGCCAGCAGACGAGCGGGAGGAGGCACAGATACGCAGTATTTT.

Written as DNA, the CDR3 is TGTGCCAGCAGCTTGGCTCGGGGGGCGTTTAGTGGAAACACCATATATTTT. It yields the protein CASSLARGAFSGNTIYF. The chain employs TRBV5-6 and TRBJ1-3; tentatively, D is TRBD1 (6 bases). The V end lost 0 bases, the J end lost 3 bases, and 16 bases lay between the germline ends. The CDR3 consists of 17 residues. The V gene's germline CDR1 is SGHDT and CDR2 YYEEEE.